Listed below are T cell receptor beta chains from one sample, sequenced in a study of T cell changes during pregnancy in multiple sclerosis. Assay: immunoSEQ multiplex PCR; the TCRdb copy retains only in-frame clones and omits some. The sample yields 65,000 to 90,000 clones, 92% seen once. The source material was CD4+ T cells from peripheral blood mononuclear cells, sampled after pregnancy. Receptors originate from a female donor with multiple sclerosis, enrolled in a pregnancy study. Each CDR3 is given with its conserved first and last residue. A D gene is named only where the DNA matches it firmly. Clone size appears in some rows only: once, few, many, or a class for an expanded clone.

len	abundance	v_gene	j_gene	d_gene	CDR3nt	CDR3aa
15	.	TRBV6-4	TRBJ2-1	TRBD2	TGTGCCAGCAGTGACTCCGGGGGGGCCTTTAATGAGCAGTTCTTC	CASSDSGGAFNEQFF
14	.	TRBV5-1	TRBJ1-2	.	TGCGCCAGCAGCTTGGGGCAGGGAAACTATGGCTACACCTTC	CASSLGQGNYGYTF
18	.	TRBV7-7	TRBJ2-5	TRBD2	TGTGCCAGCAGCGCCCGACTAGCGGGGGGGACCAGACAAGAGACCCAGTACTTC	CASSARLAGGTRQETQYF
17	.	TRBV28	TRBJ1-5	.	TGTGCCAGCAGTTCCCCTGGAGAGATTTATAGCAATCAGCCCCAGCATTTT	CASSSPGEIYSNQPQHF
17	few	TRBV7-9	TRBJ2-1	TRBD2	TGTGCCAGCAGCTTAAAGGAGCGGGAACTCCTCCACAATGAGCAGTTCTTC	CASSLKERELLHNEQFF
12	once	TRBV5-5	TRBJ1-4	.	TGTGCCAGCAGCTTGCAGGGCGAAAAACTGTTTTTT	CASSLQGEKLFF
14	.	TRBV27	TRBJ2-2	.	TGTGCCAGCAGTTTTACAGGGCTGACCGGGGAGCTGTTTTTT	CASSFTGLTGELFF
13	.	TRBV7-3	TRBJ2-5	.	TGTGCCAGCAGCTCTTTTCCCCAAGAGACCCAGTACTTC	CASSSFPQETQYF
14	few	TRBV11-2	TRBJ1-1	TRBD1	TGTGCCAGCAGCTTAGCCGGACAGGGCAGGGGAGCTTTCTTT	CASSLAGQGRGAFF
17	.	TRBV28	TRBJ1-1	.	TGTGCCAGCAGTTTATGGGGCAGGGGTACCGGCGACACTGAAGCTTTCTTT	CASSLWGRGTGDTEAFF
13	.	TRBV7-2	TRBJ2-7	TRBD1	TGTGCCAGCAGACCTACAGGGGTTTACGAGCAGTACTTC	CASRPTGVYEQYF
13	.	TRBV30	TRBJ2-1	.	TGTGCCTGGAGTAAGGGGACTGTCAATGAGCAGTTCTTC	CAWSKGTVNEQFF
11	.	TRBV28	TRBJ1-2	.	TGTGCCAGCAGTTTACCTAATGGCTACACCTTC	CASSLPNGYTF
17	.	TRBV7-2	TRBJ2-2	TRBD2	TGTGCCAGCAGCTTTCCGGCGCGGGGGGCCAACACCGGGGAGCTGTTTTTT	CASSFPARGANTGELFF